The 20 T cell receptor beta chains below come from one sample, sequenced in a study of STAT5B mutations in CD4+ large granular lymphocyte leukemia. Repertoires were generated with immunoSEQ multiplex PCR, while TCRdb's copy carries only in-frame clones and drops some. The table lists approximately 52,000 clones, around 70% of them singletons. What was sequenced was CD4+ T cells from blood buffy coats. These receptors originate from a human donor in good health.

This chain links TRBV15 with TRBJ1-2; D ambiguous. The germline CDR1 and CDR2 sequences are LNHNV and YYDKDF (reference sequence). This CDR3 comprises 15 residues. V was pared by 1 base and J by 1 base, with 10 bases between. CDR3 protein: CATSRALEGNYGYTF. The CDR3 coding sequence is TGTGCCACCAGCAGAGCCCTGGAGGGTAACTATGGCTACACCTTC.

This rearrangement joins TRBV9 to TRBJ1-2; D is possibly TRBD1 (6 bases). The CDR3 totals 12 residues. The germline V gene encodes CDR1 SGDLS and CDR2 YYNGEE. V was shortened by 7 bases and J by 6 bases, with 13 bases between the two germline ends. CDR3 loop: CASHKDSNGYTF. CDR3 DNA: TGTGCCAGCCACAAGGACAGTAATGGCTACACCTTC.

This clone appeared a few times. The chain uses TRBV4-2 and TRBJ2-1, with 7 positions matching TRBD1. Germline V gives CDR1 LGHNA, CDR2 YNFKEQ. This CDR3 has 14 amino acids. V was clipped by 1 base and J by 9 bases; unmatched bases: 6. The CDR3 coding sequence is TGTGCCAGCAGCCAAGGCCTAGGGGGCGGTGAGCAGTTCTTC. Translating it yields CASSQGLGGGEQFF.

This chain connects TRBV4-1 to TRBJ2-1; maybe TRBD2 (7 bases). Trimming stripped 0 bases from V and 9 bases from J, with 21 bases between. The CDR3 runs to 17 residues. Germline V gene sequence: CDR1 MGHRA, CDR2 YSYEKL. The CDR3 DNA reads TGCGCCAGCAGCCAAGATATCGATCGCGGGGGCAAATCTGAGCAGTTCTTC. Translation: CASSQDIDRGGKSEQFF.

CDR3 residues: CASSLWGGVETQYF. DNA for the CDR3: TGTGCCAGCAGCCTGTGGGGGGGCGTAGAGACCCAGTACTTC. This chain connects TRBV5-4 to TRBJ2-5; TRBD2 is a possible D gene (7 bases). The length of the CDR3 is 14 residues. V was trimmed by 4 bases and J by 4 bases, leaving 14 bases between them. Germline values: CDR1 SGHNT, CDR2 YYREEE (reference sequence).

The chain uses TRBV7-9 and TRBJ2-3, with TRBD2 identical over 7 bases. The CDR3 consists of 15 residues. Germline CDR1 reads SEHNR; CDR2 reads FQNEAQ (reference sequence). Unmatched junction bases numbered 9, after V lost 7 bases and J lost 2 bases. The CDR3 here is CASTPLGLHTDTQYF. The CDR3 region has the DNA TGTGCCAGCACCCCTCTGGGACTACACACAGATACGCAGTATTTT.

This chain links TRBV6-6 with TRBJ2-5; no firm D call. The length of the CDR3 is 13 residues. CDR1 MNHNY and CDR2 SVGAGI come from the germline V gene (reference sequence). V lost 2 bases and J 0 bases, leaving 4 bases between the germline ends. The CDR3 sequence: CASSYSDQETQYF. The CDR3 region has the DNA TGTGCCAGCAGTTACAGCGACCAAGAGACCCAGTACTTC.

V gene TRBV7-8 combines with J gene TRBJ2-7, with TRBD1 matching 7 bases. After removal of 5 bases from V and 3 bases from J, the junction contained 7 bases not matched to a gene. Germline CDR1 and CDR2: SGHVS and FQNEAQ. The CDR3 is made up of 14 amino acids. The CDR3 DNA sequence: TGTGCCAGCAGCCCCCAGGACAGGTACTACGAGCAGTACGTC. This gives the protein CASSPQDRYYEQYV.

The V gene is TRBV30, the J gene TRBJ2-2; 9 bases align to TRBD2. The CDR3 covers 13 residues. CDR1 and CDR2 (germline): GTSNPN, SVGIG (reference sequence). V lost 4 bases and J lost 8; bases outside the gene matches: 5. As DNA, the CDR3 is TGTGCCTGGAAAGCGGGGGGTTTGGGGGAGCTGTTTTTT. Translation gives CAWKAGGLGELFF.

The V call is TRBV10-1, the J call TRBJ1-5; D is unresolved. The CDR3 has 11 amino acids. Between the trimmed V and J ends, which lost 4 bases and 5 bases, there was a span of 3 bases. Per germline, CDR1 WNHNN and CDR2 SYGVQD (reference sequence). The CDR3 region is CASSGDQPQHF. The CDR3 bases are TGCGCCAGCAGTGGAGATCAGCCCCAGCATTTT.

This chain connects TRBV10-2 to TRBJ1-4; 9 nucleotides align to TRBD1. Germline CDR1 reads WSHSY; CDR2 reads SAAADI. V shed 6 bases and J 7 bases; nucleotides not matched to a gene: 6. The CDR3 has 14 amino acids. CDR3 nucleotide sequence: TGCGCCAGCAGCCCACAGGGGGCGTCTGAAAAACTGTTTTTT. Translation: CASSPQGASEKLFF.

The rearrangement joins TRBV29-1 to TRBJ2-2, with D unresolved. V lost 5 bases and J lost 7, with 11 bases in between. Germline loops: CDR1 SQVTM, CDR2 ANQGSEA. The CDR3 sequence is 12 residues long. CDR3 amino acids: CSVILDGGELFF. In DNA, the CDR3 is TGCAGCGTTATCCTCGATGGCGGGGAGCTGTTTTTT.

This clone was seen a handful of times. The rearrangement joins TRBV5-1 to TRBJ1-1, with D unresolved. V was pared by 0 bases and J by 0 bases, with 9 bases between. Germline CDR1 and CDR2: SGHRS and YFSETQ. The CDR3 covers 15 residues. The CDR3 spells CASSLVPGLNTEAFF. The CDR3 coding sequence is TGCGCCAGCAGCTTGGTGCCGGGCTTGAACACTGAAGCTTTCTTT.

By share of the sample, this clone is medium-sized. CDR3 sequence: CASSPGSYQPQHF. The CDR3, as DNA: TGTGCCAGCAGCCCCGGGTCCTATCAGCCCCAGCATTTT. The rearrangement uses TRBV28 and TRBJ1-5; no firm D call. Germline V gene sequence: CDR1 MDHEN, CDR2 SYDVKM. This CDR3 spans 13 amino acids. V was cut by 6 bases and J by 5 bases, with 11 bases left in between.

Only a few counts were recorded for this clone. The chain joins TRBV2 to TRBJ1-2; D gene unclear. This CDR3 is 13 amino acids long. V was shortened by 7 bases and J by 1 base, with 10 bases between the two germline ends. The germline V gene has CDR1 SNHLY and CDR2 FYNNEI. CDR3 sequence (DNA): TGTGCCAGCAAGGCTGAACTTAACTATGGCTACACCTTC. It yields the protein CASKAELNYGYTF.

The sample holds a few counts of this clone. This chain links TRBV19 with TRBJ1-6, with TRBD1 matching 8 bases. The J segment lost 7 bases and the V segment lost 9 bases, leaving 5 bases of the junction unmatched. Germline CDR1 and CDR2: LNHDA and SQIVND (reference sequence). This CDR3 is 13 amino acids long. CDR3 loop: CASRRTGNSPLHF. The DNA of the CDR3 is TGTGCCAGCAGGAGGACAGGGAATTCACCCCTCCACTTT.

CDR3 amino acids: CASSKLALLEEQYV. In nucleotides, the CDR3 is TGTGCCAGCAGCAAACTAGCGCTGCTGGAAGAGCAGTACGTC. This chain joins TRBV21-1 and TRBJ2-7; TRBD2 reflects the table's D call only, with no check against the DNA. TRBV21-1 represents a pseudogene. The CDR3 totals 14 residues.

The chain combines TRBV7-9 with TRBJ1-2; D is undetermined. CDR3 size: 14 residues. Trimming took 5 bases from V and 8 from J, leaving 18 bases between them. In germline, CDR1 is SEHNR, CDR2 FQNEAQ (reference sequence). The CDR3 spells CASSQFPEGGGYTF. CDR3 in DNA: TGTGCCAGCAGCCAATTCCCGGAGGGTGGCGGCTACACCTTC. Full variable domain (missing parts from reference TRBV7-9 and TRBJ1-2): DTGVSQNPRHKITKRGQNVTFRCDPISEHNRLYWYRQTLGQGPEFLTYFQNEAQLEKSRLLSDRFSAERPKGSFSTLEIQRTEQGDSAMYLCASSQFPEGGGYTFGSGTRLTVV.

The V gene is TRBV2, the J gene TRBJ1-2; TRBD1 aligns across 7 bases. Trimming at V came to 5 bases and at J to 2 bases, leaving 5 bases not matched to a gene. Germline V gene lookup returns CDR1 SNHLY and CDR2 FYNNEI. The CDR3 has 14 residues. In nucleotides, the CDR3 is TGTGCCAGCAGTTGGACAGGTGAAAACTATGGCTACACCTTC. This codes for CASSWTGENYGYTF.

The rearrangement links TRBV10-3 to TRBJ1-5; 7 bases align to TRBD1. This CDR3 has 15 amino acids. V was clipped by 10 bases and J by 4 bases; unmatched bases: 13. The germline V gene has CDR1 ENHRY and CDR2 SYGVKD. The CDR3 DNA is TGTGCCACAGCGGTCGGGACAGAGACTAATCAGCCCCAGCATTTT. This codes for CATAVGTETNQPQHF.